A selection of T cell receptor beta chains follows, all from one sample in a study of Ad26.COV2.S vaccination and SARS-CoV-2 variants. Assay: immunoSEQ multiplex PCR; the TCRdb copy retains only in-frame clones and omits some. Seen here are more than 300,000 clones, about 88% observed once, and the top ten hold around 6.1%. The specimen was peripheral blood, collected in a trial of Ad26.COV2.S vaccine versus placebo. Source of these receptors: a person between 18 and 59 years old who received the Ad26.COV2.S COVID-19 vaccine or a placebo. Both conserved end residues are part of each CDR3. D genes are given only for firm matches.

>TRBJ2-1|TRBD2|TRBV5-1
CASSFGTINEQFF
>TRBJ2-5|TRBD2|TRBV5-1
CASSLGTSGGQETQYF
>TRBJ1-1|NA|TRBV7-3
CASRPPGGPMNTEAFF
>TRBJ1-1|NA|TRBV30
CAWIVRDLSRTEAFF
>TRBJ1-5|TRBD1|TRBV6-1
CASSEDPPGGDRNQPQHF
>TRBJ2-5|NA|TRBV10-3
CAIRKGGNQETQYF
>TRBJ1-1|TRBD1|TRBV7-3
CASSRDRGLTFF
>TRBJ2-1|NA|TRBV27
CASTPSLLHEQFF
>TRBJ1-1|NA|TRBV5-4
CASSLGRSMNTEAFF
>TRBJ1-5|TRBD1|TRBV5-8
CASSPGTGDVQPQHF
>TRBJ1-2|NA|TRBV29-1
CSVERQTTNYGYTF
>TRBJ1-5|TRBD1|TRBV6-2/TRBV6-3
CASSRDRVTNQPQHF
>TRBJ2-2|NA|TRBV3-1/TRBV3-2
CASSQDNGTGELFF
>TRBJ2-5|NA|TRBV27
CASKGGTQETQYF
>TRBJ2-1|NA|TRBV4-1
CASSHRSDYNEQFF
>TRBJ2-1|TRBD2|TRBV18
CASSTLAGELNEQFF
>TRBJ1-6|NA|TRBV11-2
CASSSGLNQSPLHF
>TRBJ1-2|TRBD1|TRBV20-1
CSAWDSYGYTF
>TRBJ2-7|NA|TRBV9
CASSVGFQRPYEQYF
>TRBJ1-1|NA|TRBV7-9
CASSLAQGFEAFF
>TRBJ1-5|NA|TRBV7-8
CASEGHPPGGPQHF
>TRBJ1-3|NA|TRBV2
CASIGGARASGNTIYF
>TRBJ2-1|NA|TRBV29-1
CSVDYKFEQFF
>TRBJ2-1|TRBD2|TRBV7-3
CASSLLAESYNEQFF
>TRBJ1-6|NA|TRBV28
CASSPSASPLHF
>TRBJ1-2|NA|TRBV12-5
CASGLDGYRYGYTF
>TRBJ2-1|NA|TRBV21-1
CASSKKVYRTRGDNEQFF
>TRBJ2-3|NA|TRBV4-1
CASSLEQSTDTQYF
>TRBJ2-7|TRBD1|TRBV9
CASGGQGGYEQYF
>TRBJ2-7|TRBD2|TRBV11-2
CASSLRGVGTRAYEQYF
>TRBJ1-5|TRBD1|TRBV28
CASRIPGQGYQPQHF
>TRBJ2-7|NA|TRBV27
CASSLAGIQNYEQYF
>TRBJ2-1|TRBD2|TRBV6-6
CASTLRGWNEQFF
>TRBJ2-1|NA|TRBV30
CAWSVLDEQFF
>TRBJ2-7|NA|TRBV11-2
CASNHEQGEQYF
>TRBJ2-3|TRBD2|TRBV5-1
CASSSRAGGRTDTQYF
>TRBJ1-1|NA|TRBV7-9
CASSLTETEAFF
>TRBJ2-3|NA|TRBV7-9
CASSQPGQRTDTQYF
>TRBJ2-2|NA|TRBV5-1
CASSPRLGDTGELFF
>TRBJ2-7|NA|TRBV15
CATSRDPKQGSYEQYF
>TRBJ1-5|NA|TRBV7-9
CASSTTGGQPQHF
>TRBJ2-7|NA|TRBV27
CASSRAVGGYEQYF
>TRBJ1-5|NA|TRBV7-3
CASSLLGTSQPQHF
>TRBJ1-5|NA|TRBV6-5
CAIRTACQPQHF
>TRBJ2-5|TRBD1|TRBV25-1
CASSDGTGALETQYF
>TRBJ2-3|TRBD2|TRBV7-2
CASSDGTSGTDTQYF
>TRBJ2-2|TRBD1|TRBV6-4
CASSDGQGAGELFF
>TRBJ1-3|NA|TRBV11-2
CASSTRPGLFSGNTIYF
>TRBJ2-7|NA|TRBV7-2
CASSPIPPGQLGYEQYF
>TRBJ1-4|NA|TRBV25-1
CASSEFRGGASEKLFF
>TRBJ2-1|TRBD2|TRBV7-3
CASSLTRLAGLNEQFF
>TRBJ2-1|NA|TRBV19
CASSPPMSAGYNEQFF
>TRBJ2-7|TRBD1|TRBV10-3
CAIRRTGGTYEQYF
>TRBJ1-2|NA|TRBV30
CAWSRSGERYGYTF
>TRBJ1-3|NA|TRBV2
CASSEWGALGNTIYF